What follows are 8 T cell receptor beta chains derived from one specimen sequenced in a study of neurological immune-mediated disorders. Via MiXCR, TCRdb re-called the 5' RACE reads, giving one row per CDR3 protein. The sample consists of 45,000 to 70,000 distinct CDR3 sequences, roughly 4.4% of them appearing once. The sequencing sample was made of PBMCs. These receptor sequences come from a man aged 45-65 years with multiple sclerosis.

This clonotype has ten or more counts. The V gene is TRBV7-2, the J gene TRBJ2-7, with D possibly matching TRBD1 (7 bases). Between the trimmed V and J ends, which lost 5 bases and 9 bases, there was a span of 14 bases. The CDR3 covers 12 residues. Looked up from germline, CDR1 is SGHTA and CDR2 is FQGNSA. Written as DNA, the CDR3 is TGTGCCAGCAGCCCTCAGGGGGGAACGCAGTACTTC. This codes for CASSPQGGTQYF.

At least ten counts were recorded for this clonotype. The chain recombines TRBV20-1 with TRBJ2-7; 10 bases are shared with TRBD2. Per the germline V gene, CDR1 is DFQATT and CDR2 is SNEGSKA (reference sequence). The trim removed 5 bases at V and 5 bases at J, leaving 12 bases unmatched. The CDR3 spans 15 residues. The CDR3 protein is CSASMAAGGGNEQYF. The DNA of the CDR3 is TGCAGTGCTTCCATGGCAGCGGGGGGGGGAAACGAGCAGTACTTC.

DNA of the CDR3: TGTGCCAGTACCCTAGGACAGGGCGGCGATCAGCCCCAGCATTTT. Protein product: CASTLGQGGDQPQHF. The rearrangement uses TRBV19 and TRBJ1-5; 8 bases line up with TRBD1. There are 15 residues in the CDR3. Germline V lookup: CDR1 LNHDA, CDR2 SQIVND (reference sequence). After removal of 7 bases from V and 5 bases from J, the junction contained 10 bases not matched to a gene.

The table lists this clonotype with many counts. The rearrangement uses TRBV4-2 and TRBJ2-5, with 8 bases aligning to TRBD2. Germline loops: CDR1 LGHNA, CDR2 YNFKEQ. This CDR3 comprises 16 residues. V lost 0 bases to trimming and J lost 5 bases; unmatched junction nucleotides: 8. This CDR3 reads CASSQESGSFYETQYF. The CDR3 coding sequence is TGTGCCAGCAGCCAAGAAAGCGGGAGCTTCTATGAGACCCAGTACTTC.

Ten or more counts support this clonotype. The chain's CDR3 is CASRTGRRTSGTDTQYF. The CDR3 coding sequence is TGCGCCAGCAGGACGGGGAGGCGGACTAGCGGCACAGATACGCAGTATTTT. This chain joins TRBV5-1 and TRBJ2-3; 9 bases are a match to TRBD2. V shed 5 bases, J shed 1 base, and the junction held 11 bases outside the gene matches. CDR1 is SGHRS and CDR2 is YFSETQ in the germline V gene. This CDR3 has 17 amino acids.

This clonotype showed up many times. V is TRBV20-1 and J is TRBJ2-3, with TRBD1 identical over 8 bases. Germline CDR1 and CDR2: DFQATT and SNEGSKA (reference sequence). The CDR3 has 14 amino acids. Trimming cost V 2 bases and J 4 bases; bases outside gene matches: 5. CDR3 sequence: CSARTGGVPDTQYF. For the CDR3, the DNA is TGCAGTGCTAGAACAGGGGGAGTACCAGATACGCAGTATTTT.

At least ten counts were recorded for this clonotype. The V gene is TRBV10-3, the J gene TRBJ2-3; 7 bases agree with TRBD1. The V gene's germline CDR1 is ENHRY and CDR2 SYGVKD. Trimming took 10 bases from V and 1 from J; bases not matched to a gene: 8. The CDR3 has 14 amino acids. CDR3 nucleotide sequence: TGTGCCACCGAGGACAGGCGGGGCACAGATACGCAGTATTTT. Its protein is CATEDRRGTDTQYF.

Ten or more counts support this clonotype. The gene calls are TRBV20-1 and TRBJ2-7, with a weak D call TRBD2 (6 bases). This CDR3 has 13 amino acids. Trimming took 2 bases from V and 3 from J, leaving 11 bases between them. Germline V CDR1 and CDR2: DFQATT, SNEGSKA (reference sequence). The chain's CDR3 is CSARQRRGYEQYF. CDR3 in DNA: TGCAGTGCTAGACAGAGGAGGGGCTACGAGCAGTACTTC.